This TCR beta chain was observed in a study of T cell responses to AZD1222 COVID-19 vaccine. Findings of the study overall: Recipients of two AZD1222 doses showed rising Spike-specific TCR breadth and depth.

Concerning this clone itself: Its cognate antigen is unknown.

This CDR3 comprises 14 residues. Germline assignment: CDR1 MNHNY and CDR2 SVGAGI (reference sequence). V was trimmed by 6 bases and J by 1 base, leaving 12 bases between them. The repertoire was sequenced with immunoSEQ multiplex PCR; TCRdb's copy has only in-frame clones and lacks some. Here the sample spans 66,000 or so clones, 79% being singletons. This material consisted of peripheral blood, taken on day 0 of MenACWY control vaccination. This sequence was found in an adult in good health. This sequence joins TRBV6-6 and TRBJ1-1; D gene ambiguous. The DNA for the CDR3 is TGTGCCAGCAGGCTGGGTGGAGAGAACACTGAAGCTTTCTTT. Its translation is CASRLGGENTEAFF.